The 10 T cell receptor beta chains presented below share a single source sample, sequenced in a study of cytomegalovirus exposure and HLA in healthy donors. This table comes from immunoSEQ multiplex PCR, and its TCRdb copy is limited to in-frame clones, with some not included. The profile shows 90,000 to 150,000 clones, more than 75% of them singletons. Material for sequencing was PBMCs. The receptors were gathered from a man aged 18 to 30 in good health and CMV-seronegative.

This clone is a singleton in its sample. DNA for the CDR3: TGTGCCAGCAGTGGCTATCCGGGACAGGGGGCTATAGGTGAGCAGTTCTTC. Protein product: CASSGYPGQGAIGEQFF. The chain employs TRBV6-1 and TRBJ2-1, with 12 bases that match TRBD1. The germline gives CDR1 MNHNS, CDR2 SASEGT. CDR3 size: 17 residues. V dropped 4 bases and J dropped 9; count of bases not matched to a gene: 13.

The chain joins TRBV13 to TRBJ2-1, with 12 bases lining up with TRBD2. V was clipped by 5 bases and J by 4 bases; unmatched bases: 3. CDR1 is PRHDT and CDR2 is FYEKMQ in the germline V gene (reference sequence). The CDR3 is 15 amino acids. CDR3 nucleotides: TGTGCCAGCAGCCCTGGACTAGCGGGGTACAATGAGCAGTTCTTC. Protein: CASSPGLAGYNEQFF.

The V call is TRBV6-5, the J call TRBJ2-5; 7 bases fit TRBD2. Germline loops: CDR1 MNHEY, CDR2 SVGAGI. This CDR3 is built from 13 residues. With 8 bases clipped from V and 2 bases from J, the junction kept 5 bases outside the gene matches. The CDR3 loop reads CASGERGQETQYF. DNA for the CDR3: TGTGCCAGCGGGGAGCGGGGTCAAGAGACCCAGTACTTC.

The CDR3 loop reads CASSEENSPYEQYF. CDR3 nucleotide sequence: TGTGCCAGCAGTGAAGAGAACAGCCCCTACGAGCAGTACTTC. The rearrangement uses TRBV6-5 and TRBJ2-7; D is ambiguous. The V and J ends lost 5 bases and 2 bases respectively, with 13 bases between them. CDR1 and CDR2 (germline): MNHEY, SVGAGI. This CDR3 is built from 14 residues.

The CDR3 sequence: CASSYSTSSYNEQFF. For the CDR3, the DNA is TGTGCCAGCAGTTACTCCACCAGCTCCTACAATGAGCAGTTCTTC. The V call is TRBV6-5, the J call TRBJ2-1; D uncertain. This CDR3 contains 15 residues. Germline CDR1 reads MNHEY; CDR2 reads SVGAGI. Trimming removed 0 bases from V and 0 bases from J, with 6 bases in between.

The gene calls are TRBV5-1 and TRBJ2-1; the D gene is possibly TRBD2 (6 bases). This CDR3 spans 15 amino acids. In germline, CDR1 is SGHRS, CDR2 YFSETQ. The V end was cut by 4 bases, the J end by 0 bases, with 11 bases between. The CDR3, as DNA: TGCGCCAGCAGCCAGCGGGCCAGCTCCTACAATGAGCAGTTCTTC. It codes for CASSQRASSYNEQFF.

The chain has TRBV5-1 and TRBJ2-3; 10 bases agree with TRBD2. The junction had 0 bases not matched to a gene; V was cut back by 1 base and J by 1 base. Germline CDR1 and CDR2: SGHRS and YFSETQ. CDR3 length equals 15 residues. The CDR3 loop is CASSLTSGGTDTQYF. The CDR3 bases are TGCGCCAGCAGCTTGACTAGCGGGGGCACAGATACGCAGTATTTT.

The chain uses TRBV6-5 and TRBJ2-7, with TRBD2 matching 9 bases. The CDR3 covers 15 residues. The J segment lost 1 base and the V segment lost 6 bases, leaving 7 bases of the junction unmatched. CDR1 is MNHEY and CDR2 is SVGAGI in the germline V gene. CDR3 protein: CASSLSGSRSYEQYF. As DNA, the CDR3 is TGTGCCAGCAGCCTTAGCGGGAGTAGGTCCTACGAGCAGTACTTC.

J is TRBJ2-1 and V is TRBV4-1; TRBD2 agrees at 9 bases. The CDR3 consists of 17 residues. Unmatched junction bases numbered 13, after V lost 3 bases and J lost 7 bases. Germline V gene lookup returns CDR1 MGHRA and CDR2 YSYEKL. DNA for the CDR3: TGCGCCAGCAGCCAGGGGGGGGCGGGGACTAGCTATAATGAGCAGTTCTTC. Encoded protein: CASSQGGAGTSYNEQFF.

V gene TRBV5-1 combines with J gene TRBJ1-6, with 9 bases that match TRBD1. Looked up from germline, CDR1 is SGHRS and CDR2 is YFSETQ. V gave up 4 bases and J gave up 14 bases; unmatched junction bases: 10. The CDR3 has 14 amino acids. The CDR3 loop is CASSRGQGSPSLHF. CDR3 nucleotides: TGCGCCAGCAGCCGGGGACAGGGATCTCCATCCCTCCACTTT.